This record concerns one T cell receptor beta chain sequence. The antigen is unknown. The data were obtained in a study of PD-1 blockade in classical Hodgkin lymphoma. Method: immunoSEQ multiplex PCR; TCRdb's copy keeps in-frame clones and lacks some. This repertoire shows about 89,000 clones, approximately 90% found once; its top ten account for 2.5% to 3.5%. Sample time point: cycle 4 day 1 (C4D1), after less than seven weeks of nivolumab. There was relapse after autologous stem cell transplantation in every patient, and there was variation in brentuximab vedotin exposure. Study conclusions and caveats: By cycle point C4D1, TCR diversity had risen significantly in CD4+ cells (but not CD8+ cells).

Trimming removed 0 bases at V and 1 base at J, with 15 bases between. Germline-derived CDR1 and CDR2 are SGHNT and YENEEA. The CDR3 loop spans 17 amino acids. The rearrangement uses TRBV11-3 and TRBJ1-1; perhaps TRBD1 as D (6 bases). The receptor comes from a human donor with classical Hodgkin lymphoma. The specimen was peripheral blood mononuclear cells (PBMCs), collected before the fourth cycle of nivolumab. CDR3 nucleotide sequence: TGTGCCAGCAGCTTAGAAGGGACCCAGGGGCGGAACACTGAAGCTTTCTTT. It specifies CASSLEGTQGRNTEAFF. Supplemented by reference TRBV11-3 and TRBJ1-1, the full variable domain reads EAGVVQSPRYKIIEKKQPVAFWCNPISGHNTLYWYLQNLGQGPELLIRYENEEAVDDSQLPKDRFSAERLKGVDSTLKIQPAELGDSAVYLCASSLEGTQGRNTEAFFGQGTRLTVV.